Below, one T cell receptor (beta chain) is given with its context. What it recognizes is unknown. This sample is part of a study of cytomegalovirus exposure and HLA in healthy donors. Method: immunoSEQ multiplex PCR; TCRdb's copy keeps in-frame clones and lacks some. Found here are 200,000 to 250,000 clones, over 65% of them singletons; the top ten hold around 5.4%. Overall study findings and caveats: Both high specificity and high sensitivity reportedly marked the classifier's diagnosis of cytomegalovirus status.

The sequence derives from a woman aged 18-35 years in good health and CMV-seronegative. Sequencing was done on a sample of PBMCs.

CDR3 DNA sequence: TGCGCCAGCAGACGAGACAGGGCCTACGAGCAGTACTTC. Amino acid sequence: CASRRDRAYEQYF. V is TRBV5-1 and J is TRBJ2-7, with 7 bases fitting TRBD1. CDR1 and CDR2 (germline): SGHRS, YFSETQ. The CDR3 is made up of 13 amino acids. V shed 5 bases and J 2 bases; nucleotides not matched to a gene: 4.